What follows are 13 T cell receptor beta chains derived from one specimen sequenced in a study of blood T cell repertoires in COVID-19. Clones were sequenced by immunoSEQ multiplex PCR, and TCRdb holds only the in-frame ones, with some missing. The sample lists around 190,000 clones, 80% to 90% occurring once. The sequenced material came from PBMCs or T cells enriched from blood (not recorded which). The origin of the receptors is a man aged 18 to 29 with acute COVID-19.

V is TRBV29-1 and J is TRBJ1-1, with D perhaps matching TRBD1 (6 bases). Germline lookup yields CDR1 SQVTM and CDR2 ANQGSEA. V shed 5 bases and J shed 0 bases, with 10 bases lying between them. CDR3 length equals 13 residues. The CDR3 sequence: CSVQQGLNTEAFF. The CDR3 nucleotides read TGCAGCGTTCAACAGGGACTGAACACTGAAGCTTTCTTT.

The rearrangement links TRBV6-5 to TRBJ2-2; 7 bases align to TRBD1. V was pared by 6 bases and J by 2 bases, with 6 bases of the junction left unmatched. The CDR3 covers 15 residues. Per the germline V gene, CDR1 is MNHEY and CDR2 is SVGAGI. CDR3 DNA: TGTGCCAGCAGAGACGACAGGGCCAACACCGGGGAGCTGTTTTTT. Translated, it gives CASRDDRANTGELFF.

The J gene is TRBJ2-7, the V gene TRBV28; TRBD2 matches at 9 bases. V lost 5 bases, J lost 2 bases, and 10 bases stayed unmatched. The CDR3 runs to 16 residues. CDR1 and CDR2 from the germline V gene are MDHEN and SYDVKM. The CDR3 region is CASSPQGREGPYEQYF. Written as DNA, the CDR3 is TGTGCCAGCAGTCCTCAGGGGCGGGAGGGCCCCTACGAGCAGTACTTC.

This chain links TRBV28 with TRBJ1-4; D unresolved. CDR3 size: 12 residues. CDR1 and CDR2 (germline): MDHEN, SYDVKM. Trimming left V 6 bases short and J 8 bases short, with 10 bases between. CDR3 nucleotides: TGTGCCAGCAGCAGTTCGTGGGAAAAACTGTTTTTT. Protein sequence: CASSSSWEKLFF.

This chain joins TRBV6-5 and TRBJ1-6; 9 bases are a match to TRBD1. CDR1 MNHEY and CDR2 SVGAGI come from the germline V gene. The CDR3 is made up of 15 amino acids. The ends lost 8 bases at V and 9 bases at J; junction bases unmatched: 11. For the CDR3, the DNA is TGTGCCAGCTCCCGACCGGGACAGGGAGTTTCACCCCTCCACTTT. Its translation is CASSRPGQGVSPLHF.

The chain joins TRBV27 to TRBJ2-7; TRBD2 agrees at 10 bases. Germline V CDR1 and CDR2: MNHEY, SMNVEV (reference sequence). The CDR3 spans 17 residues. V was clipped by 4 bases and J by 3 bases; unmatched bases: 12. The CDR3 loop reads CASSSILTSGIIYEQYF. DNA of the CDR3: TGTGCCAGCAGTTCAATTCTTACTAGCGGGATTATCTACGAGCAGTACTTC.

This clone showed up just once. The CDR3 DNA is TGCAGCGTTGAGGAAGAGAACGGGGGACTGTTTTTT. Translated: CSVEEENGGLFF. The rearrangement links TRBV29-1 to TRBJ1-4, with a weak D call TRBD1 (5 bases). This CDR3 spans 12 amino acids. Germline CDR1 and CDR2: SQVTM and ANQGSEA. V was clipped by 3 bases and J by 13 bases, with 15 bases between them. Full variable domain (missing parts from reference TRBV29-1 and TRBJ1-4): SAVISQKPSRDICQRGTSLTIQCQVDSQVTMMFWYRQQPGQSLTLIATANQGSEATYESGFVIDKFPISRPNLTFSTLTVSNMSPEDSSIYLCSVEEENGGLFFGSGTQLSVL.

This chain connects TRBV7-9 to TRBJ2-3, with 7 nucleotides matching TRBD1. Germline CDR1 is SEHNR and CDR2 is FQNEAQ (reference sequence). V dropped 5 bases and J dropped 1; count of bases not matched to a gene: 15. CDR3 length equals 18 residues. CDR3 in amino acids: CASSETTGWGSGTDTQYF. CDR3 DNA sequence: TGTGCCAGCAGCGAAACGACAGGGTGGGGTTCGGGCACAGATACGCAGTATTTT.

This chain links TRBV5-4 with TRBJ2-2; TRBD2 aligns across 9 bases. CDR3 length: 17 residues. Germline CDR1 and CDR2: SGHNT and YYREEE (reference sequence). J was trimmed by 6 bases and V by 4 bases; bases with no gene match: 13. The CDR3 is CASSPGGSGSLPGELFF. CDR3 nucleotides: TGTGCCAGCAGCCCGGGGGGTAGCGGGAGTCTCCCCGGGGAGCTGTTTTTT.

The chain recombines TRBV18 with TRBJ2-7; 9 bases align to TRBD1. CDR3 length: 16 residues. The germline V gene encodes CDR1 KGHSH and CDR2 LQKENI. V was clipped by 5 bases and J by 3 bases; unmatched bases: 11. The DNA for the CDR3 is TGTGCCAGCTCAGCAAAAGCCGGGACAGGGCACTACGAGCAGTACTTC. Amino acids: CASSAKAGTGHYEQYF.

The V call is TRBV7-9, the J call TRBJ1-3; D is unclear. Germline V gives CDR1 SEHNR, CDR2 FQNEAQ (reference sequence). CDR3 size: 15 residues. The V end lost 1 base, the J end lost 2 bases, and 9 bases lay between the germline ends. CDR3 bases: TGTGCCAGCAGCTTAGGATGGGGAGCTGGAAACACCATATATTTT. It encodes CASSLGWGAGNTIYF.

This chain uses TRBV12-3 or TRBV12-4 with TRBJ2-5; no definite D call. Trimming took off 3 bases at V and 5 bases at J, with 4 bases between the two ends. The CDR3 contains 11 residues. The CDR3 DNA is TGTGCCAGCAGTTTCGGGGAGACCCAGTACTTC. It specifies CASSFGETQYF.

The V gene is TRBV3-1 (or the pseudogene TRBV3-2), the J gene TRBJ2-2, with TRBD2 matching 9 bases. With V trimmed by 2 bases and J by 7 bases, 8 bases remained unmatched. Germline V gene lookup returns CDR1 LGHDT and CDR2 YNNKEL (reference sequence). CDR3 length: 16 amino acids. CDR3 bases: TGTGCCAGCAGCCAAAGTCGCGGGAGGGCCGTCGGGGAGCTGTTTTTT. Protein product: CASSQSRGRAVGELFF.